This T cell receptor (beta chain) appears in the sequencing data of a study of cytomegalovirus exposure and HLA in healthy donors. PCR primers comprised 60 Vbeta and 13 Jbeta primers. The assay was immunoSEQ multiplex PCR, and TCRdb's table has in-frame clones only and misses some. The sample yields around 230,000 clones, 70% to 90% seen once. CDR3 length: 18 amino acids. V was trimmed by 4 bases and J by 6 bases, leaving 25 bases between them. Germline V gene lookup returns CDR1 SGHNT and CDR2 YYREEE (reference sequence). Sequenced input: PBMCs. The sequence came from a girl aged 2 to 9 in good health and CMV-seronegative. The rearrangement uses TRBV5-4 and TRBJ2-2, with D possibly being TRBD2 (6 bases). For the CDR3, the DNA is TGTGCCAGCAGCCCTAGATCCCCGGGACTCTTTAGTGCCGGGGAGCTGTTTTTT. This gives the protein CASSPRSPGLFSAGELFF.